The present T cell receptor (beta chain) was sequenced within a study of T cell changes during pregnancy in multiple sclerosis. TCRdb's table, derived via immunoSEQ multiplex PCR, lists solely in-frame clones and lacks some. The sample holds fewer than 60,000 clones, less than 95% seen once. V was pared by 0 bases and J by 6 bases, with 13 bases of the junction left unmatched. Germline V CDR1 and CDR2: MGHRA, YSYEKL. This CDR3 has 17 amino acids. The clonotype was recovered from a female donor in good health, enrolled as a control in a pregnancy study. The material was peripheral blood, obtained in the third trimester of pregnancy. The gene calls are TRBV4-1 and TRBJ1-1; 7 bases fit TRBD1. The CDR3 DNA reads TGCGCCAGCAGCCAAGAAGCGGCAGGGGGGCTACTTTCTGAAGCTTTCTTT. It yields the protein CASSQEAAGGLLSEAFF.